The 9 T cell receptor beta chains below come from one sample, sequenced in a study of post-analysis software for immune sequencing data. The study's findings and limits: In patients, TRBV5-6, TRBV5-1 and TRBV20-1 belonged to four or five TRBV segments found more frequently than in controls.

These receptors have no identified antigens. Included in the TCR beta cDNA libraries were unique molecular identifiers. TCRdb fed the PCR reads into MiXCR, producing one record per CDR3 protein. Among a few hundred thousand distinct CDR3 sequences listed, around 34% were seen once. Sequencing input: blood. These receptors originate from a girl aged 2-17 years with multiple sclerosis.

This chain joins TRBV5-5 and TRBJ2-5; 8 bases agree with TRBD1. This CDR3 contains 15 residues. Unmatched junction bases numbered 6, after V lost 2 bases and J lost 3 bases. The V gene's germline CDR1 is SGHKS and CDR2 YYEKEE (reference sequence). CDR3 nucleotide sequence: TGTGCCAGCAGCTTTCAGGGGGCAAGGGAAGAGACCCAGTACTTC. Translating gives CASSFQGAREETQYF.

V and J are TRBV7-9 and TRBJ2-7; no reliable D call. V lost 5 bases and J 4 bases, leaving 15 bases between the germline ends. Looked up from germline, CDR1 is SEHNR and CDR2 is FQNEAQ (reference sequence). The CDR3 runs 14 residues. This chain's CDR3 is CASSPLDDQYEQYF. The CDR3 DNA reads as TGTGCCAGCAGCCCCCTGGACGACCAATACGAGCAGTACTTC.

The CDR3 spells CSAPTGQVNTEAFF. CDR3 nucleotide sequence: TGCAGTGCTCCTACGGGACAGGTAAACACTGAAGCTTTCTTT. The chain couples TRBV20-1 to TRBJ1-1; 8 bases align to TRBD1. Germline V CDR1 and CDR2: DFQATT, SNEGSKA (reference sequence). V shed 5 bases and J 2 bases; nucleotides not matched to a gene: 7. This CDR3 region has 14 residues.

This clonotype was seen ten or more times. The chain links TRBV12-3 or TRBV12-4 to TRBJ2-5, with D perhaps matching TRBD2 (5 bases). Trimming removed 2 bases at V and 9 bases at J, with 10 bases between. The CDR3 covers 12 residues. DNA for the CDR3: TGTGCCAGCAGTTTAATAAGAGGGTCCCAGTACTTC. As protein: CASSLIRGSQYF.

The rearrangement uses TRBV3-1 and TRBJ1-2, with D maybe TRBD1 (6 bases). The CDR3 is 15 residues long. The germline V and J ends were trimmed by 0 bases and 5 bases, with 13 bases remaining between them. Germline values: CDR1 LGHDT, CDR2 YNNKEL (reference sequence). CDR3: CASSQETGARYGYTF. CDR3 bases: TGTGCCAGCAGCCAAGAGACGGGGGCCCGGTATGGCTACACCTTC.

V gene TRBV12-3 or TRBV12-4 combines with J gene TRBJ2-5; 15 bases are shared with TRBD2. Trimming took 8 bases from V and 3 from J; bases not matched to a gene: 13. The CDR3 has 18 amino acids. The CDR3 DNA is TGTGCCAGCTCCTCTAGGGGACTAGCGGGGGGCGGAGAAGAGACCCAGTACTTC. Its protein product is CASSSRGLAGGGEETQYF.

This clonotype was seen a few times. The CDR3 DNA follows: TGTGCCAGCAGCCAAGTAACAGGGTATTCACCCCTCCACTTT. Translating gives CASSQVTGYSPLHF. The J gene is TRBJ1-6, the V gene TRBV3-1; possibly TRBD1 for D (6 bases). The V gene's germline CDR1 is LGHDT and CDR2 YNNKEL (reference sequence). V was clipped by 1 base and J by 8 bases, with 9 bases between them. The CDR3 is made up of 14 amino acids.

The gene calls are TRBV4-1 and TRBJ2-3, with a possible D match to TRBD1 (6 bases). CDR1 and CDR2 from the germline V gene are MGHRA and YSYEKL. V was pared by 2 bases and J by 3 bases, with 12 bases between. The CDR3 has 15 residues. CDR3 sequence: CASSQRGSGTDTQYF. The CDR3, as DNA: TGCGCCAGCAGCCAAAGGGGGAGTGGGACAGATACGCAGTATTTT.

In its sample, this clonotype was seen a few times. The V gene is TRBV6-4, the J gene TRBJ2-7; 7 bases match TRBD2. The CDR3 extends over 15 amino acids. Germline V lookup: CDR1 MRHNA, CDR2 SNTAGT. V gave up 3 bases and J gave up 2 bases; unmatched junction bases: 7. The CDR3 spells CASSESGEATYEQYF. CDR3 nucleotide sequence: TGTGCCAGCAGTGAGAGCGGGGAAGCGACCTACGAGCAGTACTTC.